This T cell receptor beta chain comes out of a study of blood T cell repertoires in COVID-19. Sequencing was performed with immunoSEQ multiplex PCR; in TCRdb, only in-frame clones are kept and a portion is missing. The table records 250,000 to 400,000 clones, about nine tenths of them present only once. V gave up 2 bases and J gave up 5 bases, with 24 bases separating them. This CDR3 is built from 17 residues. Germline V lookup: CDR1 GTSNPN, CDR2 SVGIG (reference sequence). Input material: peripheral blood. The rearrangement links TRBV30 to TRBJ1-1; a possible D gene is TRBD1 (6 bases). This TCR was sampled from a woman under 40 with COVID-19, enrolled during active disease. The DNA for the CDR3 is TGTGCCTGGAGTTCCATCCTCACCCGGGACAAAGGGACTGAAGCTTTCTTT. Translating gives CAWSSILTRDKGTEAFF.